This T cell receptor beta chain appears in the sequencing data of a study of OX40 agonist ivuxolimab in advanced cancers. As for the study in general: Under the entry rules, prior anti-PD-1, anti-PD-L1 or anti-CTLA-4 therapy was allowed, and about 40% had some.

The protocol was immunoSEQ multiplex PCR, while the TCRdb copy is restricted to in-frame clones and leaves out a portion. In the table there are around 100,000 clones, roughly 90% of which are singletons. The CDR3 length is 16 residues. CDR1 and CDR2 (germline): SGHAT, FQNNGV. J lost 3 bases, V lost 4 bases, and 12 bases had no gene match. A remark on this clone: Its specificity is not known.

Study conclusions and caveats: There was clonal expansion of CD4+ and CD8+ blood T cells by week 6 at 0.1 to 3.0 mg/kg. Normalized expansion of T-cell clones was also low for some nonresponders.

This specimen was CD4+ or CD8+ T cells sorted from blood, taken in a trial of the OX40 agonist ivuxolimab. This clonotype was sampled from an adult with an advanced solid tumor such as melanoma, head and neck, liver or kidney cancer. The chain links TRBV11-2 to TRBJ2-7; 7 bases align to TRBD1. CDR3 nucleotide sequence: TGTGCCAGCAGCTCCTCCCGACAGGGAAGTATCTACGAGCAGTACTTC. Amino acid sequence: CASSSSRQGSIYEQYF.